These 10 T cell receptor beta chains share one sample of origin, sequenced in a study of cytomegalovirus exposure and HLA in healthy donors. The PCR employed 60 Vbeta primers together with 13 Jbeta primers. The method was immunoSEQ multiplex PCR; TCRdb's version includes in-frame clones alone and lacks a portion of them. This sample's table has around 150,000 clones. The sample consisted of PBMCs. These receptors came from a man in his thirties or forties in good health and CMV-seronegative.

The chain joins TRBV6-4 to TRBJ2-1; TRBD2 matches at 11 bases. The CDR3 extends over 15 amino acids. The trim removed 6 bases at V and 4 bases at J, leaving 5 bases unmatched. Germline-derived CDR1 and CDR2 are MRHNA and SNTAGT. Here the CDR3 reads CASSGIAGGYNEQFF. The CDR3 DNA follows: TGTGCCAGCAGCGGCATAGCGGGGGGGTACAATGAGCAGTTCTTC.

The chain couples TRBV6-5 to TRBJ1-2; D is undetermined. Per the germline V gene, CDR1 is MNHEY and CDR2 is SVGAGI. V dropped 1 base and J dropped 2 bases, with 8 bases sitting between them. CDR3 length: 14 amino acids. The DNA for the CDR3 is TGTGCCAGCAGTTACTTGATGGAGAACTATGGCTACACCTTC. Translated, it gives CASSYLMENYGYTF.

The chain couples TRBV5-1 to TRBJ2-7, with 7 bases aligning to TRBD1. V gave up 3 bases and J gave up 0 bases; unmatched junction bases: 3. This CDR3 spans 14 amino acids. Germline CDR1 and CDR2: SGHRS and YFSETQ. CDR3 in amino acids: CASSSDRSSYEQYF. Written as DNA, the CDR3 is TGCGCCAGCAGCTCGGACAGGAGCTCCTACGAGCAGTACTTC.

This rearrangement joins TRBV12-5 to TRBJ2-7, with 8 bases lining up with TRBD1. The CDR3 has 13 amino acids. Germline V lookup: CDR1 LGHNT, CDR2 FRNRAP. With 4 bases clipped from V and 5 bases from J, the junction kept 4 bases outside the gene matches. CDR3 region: CASGSGQDNEQYF. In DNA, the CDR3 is TGTGCTAGTGGTTCGGGACAGGACAACGAGCAGTACTTC.

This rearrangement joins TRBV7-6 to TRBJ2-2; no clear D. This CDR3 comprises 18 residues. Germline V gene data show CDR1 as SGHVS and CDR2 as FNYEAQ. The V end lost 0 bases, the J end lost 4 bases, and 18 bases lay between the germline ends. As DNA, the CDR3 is TGTGCCAGCAGCTTAGCCCGCCCTCGTGGGCAGAGCACCGGGGAGCTGTTTTTT. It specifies CASSLARPRGQSTGELFF. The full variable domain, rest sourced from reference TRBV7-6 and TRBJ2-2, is GAGVSQSPRYKVTKRGQDVALRCDPISGHVSLYWYRQALGQGPEFLTYFNYEAQQDKSGLPNDRFSAERPEGSISTLTIQRTEQRDSAMYRCASSLARPRGQSTGELFFGEGSRLTVL.

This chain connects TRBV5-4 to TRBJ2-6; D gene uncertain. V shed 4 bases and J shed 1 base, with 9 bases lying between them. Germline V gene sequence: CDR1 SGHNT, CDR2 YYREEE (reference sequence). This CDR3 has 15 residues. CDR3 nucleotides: TGTGCCAGCAGCCGACTTGGGTCTGGGGCCAACGTCCTGACTTTC. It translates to CASSRLGSGANVLTF.

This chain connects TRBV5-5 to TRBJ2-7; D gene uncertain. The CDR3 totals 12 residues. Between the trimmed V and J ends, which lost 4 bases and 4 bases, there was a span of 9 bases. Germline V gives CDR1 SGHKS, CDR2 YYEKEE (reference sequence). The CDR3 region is CASSVTDYEQYF. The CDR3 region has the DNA TGTGCCAGCAGCGTAACAGATTACGAGCAGTACTTC.

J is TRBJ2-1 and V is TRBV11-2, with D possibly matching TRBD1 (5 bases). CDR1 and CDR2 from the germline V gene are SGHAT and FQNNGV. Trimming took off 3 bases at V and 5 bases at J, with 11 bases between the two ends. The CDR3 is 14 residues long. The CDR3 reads CASSFRVNNNEQFF. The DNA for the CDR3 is TGTGCCAGCAGCTTCAGGGTGAATAACAATGAGCAGTTCTTC. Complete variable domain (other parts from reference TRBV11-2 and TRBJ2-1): EAGVAQSPRYKIIEKRQSVAFWCNPISGHATLYWYQQILGQGPKLLIQFQNNGVVDDSQLPKDRFSAERLKGVDSTLKIQPAKLEDSAVYLCASSFRVNNNEQFFGPGTRLTVL.

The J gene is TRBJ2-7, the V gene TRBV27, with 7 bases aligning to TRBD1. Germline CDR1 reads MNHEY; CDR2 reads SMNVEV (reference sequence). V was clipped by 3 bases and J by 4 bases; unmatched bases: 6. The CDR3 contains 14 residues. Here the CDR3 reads CASSFSGRGYEQYF. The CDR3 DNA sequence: TGTGCCAGCAGTTTTTCGGGCAGGGGGTACGAGCAGTACTTC.

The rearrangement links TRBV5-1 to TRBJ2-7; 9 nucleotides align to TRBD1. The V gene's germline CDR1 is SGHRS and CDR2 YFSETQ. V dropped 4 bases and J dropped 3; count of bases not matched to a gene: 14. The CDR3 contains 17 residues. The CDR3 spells CASSGGSGTGTLYEQYF. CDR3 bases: TGCGCCAGCAGCGGGGGGTCAGGGACAGGGACTCTCTACGAGCAGTACTTC.